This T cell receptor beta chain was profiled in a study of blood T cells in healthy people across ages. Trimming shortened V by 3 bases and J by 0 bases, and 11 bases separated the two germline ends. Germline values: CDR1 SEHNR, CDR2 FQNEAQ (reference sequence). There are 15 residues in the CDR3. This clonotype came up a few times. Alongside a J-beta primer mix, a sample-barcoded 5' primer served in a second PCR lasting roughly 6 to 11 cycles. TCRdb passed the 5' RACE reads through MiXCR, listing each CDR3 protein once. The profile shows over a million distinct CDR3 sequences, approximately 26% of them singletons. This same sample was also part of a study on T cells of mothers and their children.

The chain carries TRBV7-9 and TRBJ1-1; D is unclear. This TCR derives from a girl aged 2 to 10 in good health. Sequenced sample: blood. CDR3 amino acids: CASSFERNMNTEAFF. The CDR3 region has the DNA TGTGCCAGCAGCTTCGAGCGTAACATGAACACTGAAGCTTTCTTT.